The sequence of this TCR beta chain was determined in a study of blood T cell repertoires in COVID-19. Using immunoSEQ multiplex PCR, the repertoire was profiled, and TCRdb retains in-frame clones only, with some absent. The table has 130,000 or so clones, about 86% seen once. The CDR3 runs 16 residues. V lost 4 bases, J lost 4 bases, and 20 bases lay in between. Germline CDR1 and CDR2: PRHDT and FYEKMQ (reference sequence). The chain is built from TRBV13 and TRBJ2-7, with D perhaps matching TRBD1 (6 bases). Sequencing was performed on peripheral blood. The source is a woman aged 60 to 75 with acute or convalescent COVID-19. The CDR3 loop is CASSSSVQGRTYEQYF. DNA of the CDR3: TGTGCCAGCAGCTCATCGGTACAGGGTAGGACGTACGAGCAGTACTTC.